The rows below give T cell receptor beta chains drawn from one sample of a study of metastatic and nonmetastatic thyroid tumors. TCRdb re-called clones via MiXCR from the PCR reads. The repertoire holds roughly 81,000 clones, with roughly 8.6% as singletons. The sample comprised blood. The receptors here all came from a female donor with papillary thyroid cancer or a benign thyroid nodule (not recorded which). Some clones in this sample may be carry-over from other donors' samples. CDR3s include the opening cysteine and the closing phenylalanine or tryptophan. Fields, in order: CDR3 length, V gene, D gene, J gene, clone size, CDR3 DNA, CDR3 protein. The D gene is left open where the match is weak. For some rows the clone size is stated as once, few or many, or as a class when expanded; others skip it.

>16|TRBV5-1|NA|TRBJ2-3|NA
TGCGCCAGCAGCTTGACCATTAACGTGGTCACAGATACGCAGTATTTT
CASSLTINVVTDTQYF
>15|TRBV5-1|TRBD1|TRBJ2-3|few
TGCGCCAGCAGCTCGGGACAGGGTGTCACAGATACGCAGTATTTT
CASSSGQGVTDTQYF
>17|TRBV11-1|TRBD2|TRBJ2-5|many
TGTGCCAGCAGCTTAGGGAGAGCGAGGTTGCCTAGCGGGATCCAGTACTTC
CASSLGRARLPSGIQYF
>14|TRBV3-1|NA|TRBJ1-1|many
TGTGCCAGCAGCCTCGGGGCGCGGAACACTGAAGCTTTCTTT
CASSLGARNTEAFF
>14|TRBV19|TRBD1|TRBJ2-3|many
TGTGCCAGTAGTTATCAGGGGGCCTCAGATACGCAGTATTTT
CASSYQGASDTQYF
>15|TRBV2|NA|TRBJ1-6|many
TGTGCCAGCAGTGGGCCGAACAGCTTTAATTCACCCCTCCACTTT
CASSGPNSFNSPLHF
>14|TRBV11-2|NA|TRBJ1-2|many
TGTGCCAGCAGCCCTGAGAGTGGGTTTTACGGCTACACCTTC
CASSPESGFYGYTF
>17|TRBV15|TRBD1|TRBJ1-3|many
TGTGCCACCAGCAGGGCGGACAGGGGAATCGCTGGAAACACCATATATTTT
CATSRADRGIAGNTIYF
>14|TRBV10-3|TRBD1|TRBJ1-2|many
TGTGCCATCAGTAAAGGACAGGGGGCGCAGGGCTACACCTTC
CAISKGQGAQGYTF
>16|TRBV9|TRBD1|TRBJ1-1|NA
TGTGCCAGCAGTGCAGGACAGGGAAATTGGAACACTGAAGCTTTCTTT
CASSAGQGNWNTEAFF
>12|TRBV20-1|NA|TRBJ1-5|many
TGCAGTGCTAGAGTAGGTGATCAGCCCCAGCATTTT
CSARVGDQPQHF
>11|TRBV30|NA|TRBJ1-1|NA
TGTGCCTGGAGCGGTGAGCCGGAAGCTTTCTTT
CAWSGEPEAFF
>15|TRBV5-1|TRBD2|TRBJ2-3|many
TGCGCCAGCAGCAGTAGCGGGGTTAGCACAGATACGCAGTATTTT
CASSSSGVSTDTQYF
>16|TRBV15|TRBD2|TRBJ2-5|many
TGTGCCACCAGCAGAACCGGGACTAGCGGGGTAGAGACCCAGTACTTC
CATSRTGTSGVETQYF
>15|TRBV11-1|TRBD1|TRBJ2-3|medium-sized
TGTGCCAGCAGCATAGGACAGGGAGACACAGATACGCAGTATTTT
CASSIGQGDTDTQYF
>13|TRBV5-4|NA|TRBJ2-1|many
TGTGCCAGCAGCTCATCCGGGCCATCGGAGCAGTTCTTC
CASSSSGPSEQFF
>14|TRBV5-6|NA|TRBJ2-7|NA
TGTGCCAGCAGCGCCGGACACTCGTCCTACGAGCAGTACTTC
CASSAGHSSYEQYF
>15|TRBV6-1|TRBD2|TRBJ2-5|many
TGTGCCAGCAGCAGACTAGCGGGGGGGCAGGAGACCCAGTACTTC
CASSRLAGGQETQYF
>15|TRBV6-6|NA|TRBJ2-2|NA
TGTGCCAGCAGTTACTCAGGCAGACTCACCGGGGAGCTGCTTTTT
CASSYSGRLTGELLF
>14|TRBV6-1|NA|TRBJ2-3|many
TGTGCCAGCAGTGATGGTCATGTCCCAGATACGCAGTATTTT
CASSDGHVPDTQYF
>19|TRBV20-1|TRBD2|TRBJ2-3|once
TGCAGTGCTAGTGGGACTAGCGGGAGGGCCTCTTATAGCACAGATACGCAGTATTTT
CSASGTSGRASYSTDTQYF
>11|TRBV2|NA|TRBJ2-1|many
TGTGCCAGCAGTGATGCGTATGAGCAGTTCTTC
CASSDAYEQFF
>14|TRBV12-3/TRBV12-4|NA|TRBJ1-2|many
TGTGCCAGCACCATCGCGGGGAGGGGTAATGGCTACACCTTC
CASTIAGRGNGYTF
>17|TRBV4-1|TRBD2|TRBJ2-3|many
TGCGCCAGCAGCCAATTAGGGCTAGCGGGGGGGAGAGATACGCAGTATTTT
CASSQLGLAGGRDTQYF
>16|TRBV11-2|TRBD2|TRBJ2-2|many
TGTGCCAGCAGCTTGACTAGCGGGGGGGACACCGGGGAGCTGTTTTTT
CASSLTSGGDTGELFF
>13|TRBV6-4|NA|TRBJ2-2|NA
TGTGCCAGCAGCGACCTAAACACCGGGGAGCTGTTTTTT
CASSDLNTGELFF
>14|TRBV4-1|NA|TRBJ2-4|many
TGCGCCAGCAGCCAAGTCGGACAGTTTAGGATTCAGTACTTC
CASSQVGQFRIQYF
>14|TRBV7-3|TRBD2|TRBJ2-2|many
TGTGCCAGCAGCTTAGCGGGGGTGTCTGGGGAGCTGTTTTTT
CASSLAGVSGELFF
>13|TRBV16|NA|TRBJ1-2|NA
TGTGCCAGCAGCCAAAATACAATCTATGGCTACAAATTC
CASSQNTIYGYKF
>15|TRBV15|NA|TRBJ2-1|many
TGTGCCACCAGCCGTGAGAGGGGATCCTACAATGAGCAGTTCTTC
CATSRERGSYNEQFF
>16|TRBV6-5|TRBD1|TRBJ2-7|many
TGTGCCAGCAGTTACTTCCCCGGACAGGTACCCTACGAGCAGTACTTC
CASSYFPGQVPYEQYF
>13|TRBV19|NA|TRBJ1-2|many
TGTGCCAGTAGTCTGACAGCTAACTATGGCTACACCTTC
CASSLTANYGYTF
>14|TRBV4-2|NA|TRBJ1-1|many
TGTGCCAGCAGCCTAAGGGGGGGGAACACTGAAGCTTTCTTT
CASSLRGGNTEAFF
>12|TRBV10-1|NA|TRBJ2-2|many
TGCGCCAGCAGTGTCAGGGCCGGGGAGCTGTTTTTT
CASSVRAGELFF
>15|TRBV5-4|TRBD1|TRBJ2-7|few
TGTGCCAGCAGCCCTCGCAGGGGGTTGTCCTACGAGCAGTACTTC
CASSPRRGLSYEQYF
>14|TRBV6-1|NA|TRBJ2-3|many
TGTGCCAGCAGTTTGCGCCCGACTGTTGGCACGCAGTATTTT
CASSLRPTVGTQYF